The present entry profiles one T cell receptor beta chain with its context. Its specificity is unknown. This specimen belongs to a study of cytomegalovirus exposure and HLA in healthy donors. Study-level information: HLA-typed donors were the source of approximately 85 million unique TCRs, which an early data release held.

Findings of the study overall: Segments of the TCR beta V type were, in most cases, productive about 87% or about 30% of the time in an earlier analysis. V- and J-gene trimming in TCR beta was tied to a missense DCLRE1C variant by an analysis performed later. HLA-A and HLA-B allele assignments for most subjects were reportedly predicted accurately using TCR beta sequences.

The V segment lost 4 bases and the J segment 0 bases; nucleotides outside the gene matches: 3. The CDR3 covers 14 residues. In germline, CDR1 is SGDLS, CDR2 YYNGEE. With 60 Vbeta and 13 Jbeta primers, the PCR was carried out. Sequencing used immunoSEQ multiplex PCR; TCRdb keeps in-frame clones, though not all of them. The sample has roughly 190,000 clones, 75% to 90% seen once. Sequenced input: PBMCs. The TCR was taken from a young man in good health and CMV-seronegative. The gene calls are TRBV9 and TRBJ1-2; 7 nucleotides align to TRBD1. CDR3 in DNA: TGTGCCAGCAGCCACGGACAGGCTAACTATGGCTACACCTTC. Protein sequence: CASSHGQANYGYTF.